The 22 T cell receptor beta chains listed next were all sequenced from one sample in a study of blood T cell repertoires in COVID-19. The data were produced by immunoSEQ multiplex PCR, yet TCRdb's version contains in-frame clones alone and is incomplete. There are 470,000 or so clones in the sample; approximately 85% occur only once, and approximately 2.9% lies in the top ten. Material for sequencing was peripheral blood. Every receptor here comes from a human donor in a cohort sampled during active COVID-19.

Regarding this clone: The sample holds other DNA sequences that translate to the same CDR3. The chain recombines TRBV30 with TRBJ1-1; 8 nucleotides agree with TRBD1. Germline CDR1 reads GTSNPN; CDR2 reads SVGIG (reference sequence). Germline trimming cut 5 bases from V and 0 bases from J; bases unmatched to any gene: 2. The CDR3 is made up of 13 amino acids. CDR3 bases: TGTGCCTGGGACAGGGGTTTGAACACTGAAGCTTTCTTT. Translation gives CAWDRGLNTEAFF.

The chain combines TRBV27 with TRBJ1-3, with 8 bases aligning to TRBD1. CDR3 length: 16 residues. The V gene's germline CDR1 is MNHEY and CDR2 SMNVEV (reference sequence). The junction had 9 bases not matched to a gene; V was cut back by 8 bases and J by 0 bases. CDR3 amino acids: CASSPRGQASGNTIYF. In DNA, the CDR3 is TGTGCCAGCTCGCCTCGGGGACAGGCCTCTGGAAACACCATATATTTT.

The chain is built from TRBV7-9 and TRBJ1-4; 10 bases are shared with TRBD1. Germline V gene sequence: CDR1 SEHNR, CDR2 FQNEAQ (reference sequence). CDR3 length equals 17 residues. The junction had 10 bases not matched to a gene; V was cut back by 3 bases and J by 6 bases. This CDR3 is CASSLGDRGRRDEKLFF. CDR3 nucleotide sequence: TGTGCCAGCAGCTTGGGGGACAGGGGACGGCGTGATGAAAAACTGTTTTTT.

In its sample, this clone was seen once. The genes are TRBV20-1 and TRBJ1-2; TRBD1 is a possible D gene (6 bases). Trimming took off 5 bases at V and 4 bases at J, with 8 bases between the two ends. CDR3 length equals 11 residues. Germline-derived CDR1 and CDR2 are DFQATT and SNEGSKA (reference sequence). CDR3 sequence: CSAGQPYGYTF. In DNA form, the CDR3 reads TGCAGTGCTGGACAGCCCTATGGCTACACCTTC.

V and J are TRBV7-2 and TRBJ2-1; 9 bases agree with TRBD2. There are 15 residues in the CDR3. Losses at the gene ends were 1 base for V and 4 bases for J; bases not matched to a gene: 2. Per the germline V gene, CDR1 is SGHTA and CDR2 is FQGNSA. The CDR3 reads CASSLEAGGYNEQFF. CDR3 in DNA: TGTGCCAGCAGCTTAGAGGCGGGAGGGTACAATGAGCAGTTCTTC.

The V gene is TRBV5-8, the J gene TRBJ2-7, with D tentatively TRBD1 (5 bases). Germline V gives CDR1 SGHTS, CDR2 YDEGEE. The V end lost 3 bases, the J end lost 6 bases, and 22 bases lay between the germline ends. The CDR3 totals 16 residues. In nucleotides, the CDR3 is TGTGCCAGCAGCTCCATTCGCCCCCAGGGAAAAGGCGAGCAGTACTTC. Translated: CASSSIRPQGKGEQYF.

The chain carries TRBV30 and TRBJ2-2; D not certain. The V gene lost 2 bases and the J gene lost 4 bases, with 14 bases spanning the gap. CDR1 is GTSNPN and CDR2 is SVGIG in the germline V gene (reference sequence). The CDR3 runs 15 residues. CDR3 bases: TGTGCCTGGAGTACCCCCCGGTCTGCCACCGGGGAGCTGTTTTTT. Its protein is CAWSTPRSATGELFF.

The V and J genes are TRBV6-4 and TRBJ1-4; 8 bases are shared with TRBD1. Trimming at V came to 5 bases and at J to 10 bases, leaving 6 bases not matched to a gene. Germline V gene lookup returns CDR1 MRHNA and CDR2 SNTAGT. The CDR3 covers 13 residues. The CDR3: CASSKDREGKLFF. The CDR3 DNA reads as TGTGCCAGCAGTAAGGACAGGGAAGGAAAACTGTTTTTT.

The rearrangement joins TRBV7-8 to TRBJ2-3; a possible D gene is TRBD2 (5 bases). CDR3 length equals 14 residues. V gave up 5 bases and J gave up 3 bases, with 12 bases separating them. The V gene's germline CDR1 is SGHVS and CDR2 FQNEAQ. The CDR3 sequence: CASSRDRGTDTQYF. In DNA form, the CDR3 reads TGTGCCAGCAGCCGAGACCGGGGTACAGATACGCAGTATTTT.

J is TRBJ1-4 and V is TRBV29-1; 8 nucleotides line up with TRBD1. The CDR3 runs 14 residues. The V and J ends lost 7 bases and 3 bases, in that order; junction bases with no gene match: 7. Looked up from germline, CDR1 is SQVTM and CDR2 is ANQGSEA. DNA for the CDR3: TGCAGCGCCTCCAAGACAGGGGCTAATGAAAAACTGTTTTTT. Its protein is CSASKTGANEKLFF.

This clone was seen a few times. V gene TRBV27 combines with J gene TRBJ2-7, with 7 positions matching TRBD1. V dropped 5 bases and J dropped 0; count of bases not matched to a gene: 7. CDR3 length: 15 amino acids. Germline V lookup: CDR1 MNHEY, CDR2 SMNVEV (reference sequence). In nucleotides, the CDR3 is TGTGCCAGCAGTCCCGACAGGGCCCGCTCCTACGAGCAGTACTTC. This translates into CASSPDRARSYEQYF.

The gene calls are TRBV27 and TRBJ1-2; no firm D call. This CDR3 has 16 amino acids. Trimming removed 6 bases at V and 8 bases at J, with 25 bases between. Germline CDR1 is MNHEY and CDR2 is SMNVEV (reference sequence). The CDR3 DNA is TGTGCCAGCAGCCTAGGAGTCAAGGGCCCGACGGGGGGCTACACCTTC. Translation gives CASSLGVKGPTGGYTF.

The chain links TRBV2 to TRBJ2-7; the match to TRBD2 covers 10 bases. The CDR3 contains 14 residues. Germline assignment: CDR1 SNHLY and CDR2 FYNNEI. Germline trimming cut 6 bases from V and 0 bases from J; bases unmatched to any gene: 2. The CDR3 nucleotides are TGTGCCAGCAGGACTAGCGGGCACTCCTACGAGCAGTACTTC. This translates into CASRTSGHSYEQYF.

The chain uses TRBV4-2 and TRBJ2-7, with 8 bases lining up with TRBD2. CDR1 and CDR2 from the germline V gene are LGHNA and YNFKEQ. This CDR3 is 14 amino acids long. Trimming cost V 4 bases and J 4 bases; bases outside gene matches: 6. This CDR3 is CASSPPGLVYEQYF. Here the CDR3 DNA reads TGTGCCAGCAGCCCCCCGGGACTAGTGTACGAGCAGTACTTC.

The CDR3: CASSLIDQPQHF. The DNA for the CDR3 is TGTGCCAGCAGCTTAATAGATCAGCCCCAGCATTTT. V usage is TRBV7-8 and J usage is TRBJ1-5; no clear D. V lost 2 bases to trimming and J lost 5 bases, with 4 bases between them. Germline values: CDR1 SGHVS, CDR2 FQNEAQ. The CDR3 consists of 12 residues.

The V gene is TRBV28, the J gene TRBJ2-3, with D perhaps matching TRBD1 (5 bases). CDR1 and CDR2 from the germline V gene are MDHEN and SYDVKM. This CDR3 comprises 14 residues. The ends were cut back, 10 bases at V and 2 bases at J, with 16 bases in the middle. The chain's CDR3 is CAIDPSGATDTQYF. In DNA, the CDR3 is TGTGCCATCGACCCTTCTGGGGCCACAGATACGCAGTATTTT.

The chain carries TRBV3-1 (or the pseudogene TRBV3-2) and TRBJ1-1, with 7 bases matching TRBD1. The CDR3 is 14 amino acids. The V gene end was trimmed by 4 bases and the J gene end by 4 bases; junction bases not matched to a gene: 6. Germline loops: CDR1 LGHDT, CDR2 YNNKEL (reference sequence). The CDR3 loop is CASSRTGDLTEAFF. The CDR3 bases are TGTGCCAGCAGCCGCACAGGGGATCTCACTGAAGCTTTCTTT.

The V and J genes are TRBV5-5 and TRBJ2-1; a weak D match, TRBD2 (6 bases). Trimming took 2 bases from V and 4 from J, leaving 13 bases between them. This CDR3 region has 15 residues. Germline V gene data show CDR1 as SGHKS and CDR2 as YYEKEE (reference sequence). In DNA form, the CDR3 reads TGTGCCAGCAGCTTAGTAGCGGCACGATACAATGAGCAGTTCTTC. Amino acids: CASSLVAARYNEQFF.

V gene TRBV11-2 combines with J gene TRBJ2-1; D may be TRBD1 (6 bases). The CDR3 extends over 13 amino acids. Trimming removed 0 bases from V and 9 bases from J, with 9 bases in between. Germline lookup yields CDR1 SGHAT and CDR2 FQNNGV. CDR3 loop: CASSLDRGREQFF. The CDR3 DNA sequence: TGTGCCAGCAGCTTAGACAGGGGACGTGAGCAGTTCTTC.

The V call is TRBV27, the J call TRBJ2-3; 8 bases match TRBD1. After removal of 7 bases from V and 7 bases from J, the junction contained 13 bases not matched to a gene. The CDR3 contains 15 residues. Germline loops: CDR1 MNHEY, CDR2 SMNVEV (reference sequence). CDR3 loop: CASTGGALGRYTQYF. The CDR3 nucleotides are TGTGCCAGCACAGGGGGCGCATTAGGGAGGTATACGCAGTATTTT.

The J gene is TRBJ1-2, the V gene TRBV6-1; D gene ambiguous. Germline CDR1 MNHNS, CDR2 SASEGT. This CDR3 has 12 amino acids. Trimming removed 2 bases at V and 8 bases at J, with 9 bases between. The CDR3 nucleotides read TGTGCCAGCAGTGAATGGGCGAGAGGCTACACCTTC. It translates to CASSEWARGYTF.

The chain is built from TRBV7-2 and TRBJ2-1; 7 bases align to TRBD2. V was clipped by 5 bases and J by 12 bases; unmatched bases: 16. The CDR3 runs to 15 residues. Looked up from germline, CDR1 is SGHTA and CDR2 is FQGNSA. CDR3 bases: TGTGCCAGCAGCCATTCATTGGGGGAGGGCGGTTGGCAGTTCTTC. It specifies CASSHSLGEGGWQFF.